The present TCR beta chain was sequenced within a study of blood T cell repertoires in COVID-19. Whole-study context: Spain, Italy and the United States supplied samples that represented acute and convalescent COVID-19. The analysed material was cDNA or gDNA that came from T cells, B-cell-depleted T cells, or PBMCs.

How the authors handled the data: Amplification of reference gene primers provided the estimated nucleated cell counts. The data were produced by immunoSEQ multiplex PCR, yet TCRdb's version contains in-frame clones alone and is incomplete. V and J calls and clone size are given by that table; D and trimming were obtained from the DNA. The sample includes around 250,000 clones, 80% to 90% of them seen just once. V lost 0 bases to trimming and J lost 5 bases; unmatched junction nucleotides: 14. The length of the CDR3 is 19 residues. The V gene's germline CDR1 is LGHNA and CDR2 YSLEER. The sequence came from a man in his 60s with acute or convalescent COVID-19. The sequencing sample was made of peripheral blood. The chain couples TRBV4-3 to TRBJ2-1; TRBD2 matches at 9 bases. This CDR3 reads CASSQDVGLAGKPDNEQFF. The DNA of the CDR3 is TGCGCCAGCAGCCAAGATGTGGGGCTAGCGGGGAAACCTGACAATGAGCAGTTCTTC.